Listed below are T cell receptor beta chains from one sample, sequenced in a study of shared clonotypes between healthy human individuals. Using immunoSEQ multiplex PCR, the repertoire was profiled, and TCRdb retains in-frame clones only, with some absent. The sample has a few million clones, approximately 93% seen once; the top ten hold 0.35% to 0.5%. The sequencing input was naive CD4+ T cells from PBMCs. The receptors come from a man aged 18 to 30 in good health. Some clones in this sample may be carry-over from other donors' samples. The CDR3 runs from the conserved cysteine through the conserved F or W. A D gene is named only where the DNA matches it firmly. Clone size is given for some rows only: seen once, a few or many times, or a class if the clone is expanded.

J,D,V,size,CDR3,DNA
TRBJ2-1,NA,TRBV5-1,NA,CASSSSGQPSYNEQFF,TGCGCCAGCAGCTCATCAGGACAGCCCTCCTACAATGAGCAGTTCTTC
TRBJ1-1,NA,TRBV11-2,NA,CASSLGFRAIKAFF,TGTGCCAGCAGCTTAGGGTTCCGGGCCATTAAAGCTTTCTTT
TRBJ2-4,NA,TRBV7-2,NA,CASSLGAGNIQYF,TGTGCCAGCAGCTTAGGGGCAGGAAACATTCAGTACTTC
TRBJ2-5,NA,TRBV28,NA,CASLPPGPHGTQYF,TGTGCCAGCCTACCACCAGGGCCCCATGGGACCCAGTACTTC
TRBJ2-7,TRBD2,TRBV13,NA,CASSRYHPLAGSPEQYF,TGTGCCAGCAGCCGATACCACCCCCTAGCGGGAAGTCCCGAGCAGTACTTC
TRBJ1-3,NA,TRBV30,NA,CAWSADSTRNTIYF,TGTGCCTGGAGTGCAGACAGTACAAGAAACACCATATATTTT
TRBJ1-5,NA,TRBV19,NA,CASSRQANQPQHF,TGTGCCAGTAGCCGACAGGCCAATCAGCCCCAGCATTTT
TRBJ2-7,TRBD1,TRBV5-5,NA,CASSLDYGQASYEQYF,TGTGCCAGCAGCTTGGACTATGGACAGGCCTCCTACGAGCAGTACTTC
TRBJ1-3,NA,TRBV9,NA,CASSPRGEGRNTIYF,TGTGCCAGCAGCCCCAGAGGGGAGGGCAGAAACACCATATATTTT
TRBJ2-3,TRBD2,TRBV28,NA,CASSTSGRYTDTQYF,TGTGCCAGCAGTACTAGCGGGAGATACACAGATACGCAGTATTTT
TRBJ2-7,NA,TRBV20-1,NA,CSARGFYEQYF,TGCAGTGCTAGGGGGTTCTACGAGCAGTACTTC
TRBJ2-3,NA,TRBV5-1,NA,CASSLIKGGASTDTQYF,TGCGCCAGCAGCCTCATTAAAGGAGGGGCTAGCACAGATACGCAGTATTTT
TRBJ2-7,NA,TRBV7-2,once,CASSPGQYEQYF,TGTGCCAGCAGCCCGGGGCAATACGAGCAGTACTTC
TRBJ2-6,NA,TRBV28,NA,CASRLPRGSGANVLTF,TGTGCCAGCAGGCTACCCAGGGGCTCTGGGGCCAACGTCCTGACTTTC
TRBJ1-2,NA,TRBV18,NA,CASSPPVGEYGYTF,TGTGCCAGCTCACCACCGGTGGGGGAGTATGGCTACACCTTC
TRBJ1-3,NA,TRBV19,NA,CASSIDTSGNTIYF,TGTGCCAGTAGTATAGACACCTCCGGAAACACCATATATTTT
TRBJ2-1,TRBD1,TRBV29-1,NA,CSVDRTGTGRQFF,TGCAGCGTTGACCGGACAGGGACTGGGCGGCAGTTCTTC
TRBJ2-2,NA,TRBV29-1,NA,CSVEDLGGSGELFF,TGCAGCGTTGAAGATCTAGGGGGATCCGGGGAGCTGTTTTTT
TRBJ2-3,TRBD2,TRBV9,NA,CASSITSGRADTQYF,TGTGCCAGCAGCATCACTAGCGGGAGGGCAGATACGCAGTATTTT
TRBJ2-1,TRBD2,TRBV7-3,NA,CASSQGLAGVREQFF,TGTGCCAGCAGCCAGGGACTAGCGGGAGTAAGAGAGCAGTTCTTC
TRBJ1-5,TRBD1,TRBV6-1,NA,CASSVGQGWNQPQHF,TGTGCCAGCAGTGTTGGACAGGGCTGGAATCAGCCCCAGCATTTT
TRBJ2-5,NA,TRBV7-3,NA,CASSLDPGGETQYF,TGTGCCAGCAGCCTGGACCCGGGCGGGGAGACCCAGTACTTC
TRBJ2-1,TRBD2,TRBV15,NA,CATSRAEGTSGRAMEFF,TGTGCCACCAGCAGAGCCGAGGGTACTAGCGGGAGGGCTATGGAGTTCTTC
TRBJ2-7,NA,TRBV11-1,NA,CASSLGPEREQYF,TGTGCCAGCAGCTTAGGCCCGGAGCGCGAGCAGTACTTC
TRBJ2-5,TRBD1,TRBV11-2,NA,CASSFWGQGEVETQYF,TGTGCCAGCAGCTTCTGGGGACAGGGGGAGGTAGAGACCCAGTACTTC
TRBJ1-2,TRBD1,TRBV7-9,once,CASSLQGASEGYTF,TGTGCCAGCAGCTTACAGGGGGCGTCGGAAGGCTACACCTTC
TRBJ2-6,NA,TRBV19,NA,CASSIPRGSSGANVLTF,TGTGCCAGTAGTATCCCTAGGGGTTCCTCTGGGGCCAACGTCCTGACTTTC
TRBJ2-3,NA,TRBV6-5,NA,CAPTNGDTQYF,TGTGCCCCAACGAACGGGGATACGCAGTATTTT
TRBJ2-7,NA,TRBV13,NA,CASSLQPASSYEQYF,TGTGCCAGCAGCTTACAACCGGCTAGCTCCTACGAGCAGTACTTC
TRBJ1-5,TRBD1,TRBV28,NA,CASRGQTVQPQHF,TGTGCCAGCAGGGGACAGACAGTTCAGCCCCAGCATTTT
TRBJ1-2,NA,TRBV7-9,NA,CASSQTAFNGYTF,TGTGCCAGCAGCCAGACAGCCTTTAATGGCTACACCTTC
TRBJ2-7,TRBD2,TRBV7-2,NA,CASSLRAGFSYEQYF,TGTGCCAGCAGCTTAAGAGCGGGGTTTTCCTACGAGCAGTACTTC
TRBJ2-1,NA,TRBV2,NA,CASSVSGYNEQFF,TGTGCCAGCAGTGTTTCCGGGTACAATGAGCAGTTCTTC
TRBJ2-7,NA,TRBV4-1,NA,CASSPGGVTYEQYF,TGCGCCAGCAGCCCCGGGGGAGTTACCTACGAGCAGTACTTC
TRBJ1-4,NA,TRBV7-2,once,CASSLTGYNEKLFF,TGTGCCAGCAGCTTAACCGGTTATAATGAAAAACTGTTTTTT
TRBJ1-1,NA,TRBV12-1,few,CASSSQGPEAFF,TGTGCCAGCAGCTCACAGGGTCCTGAAGCTTTCTTT
TRBJ2-2,TRBD1,TRBV9,NA,CASSAQGASGELFF,TGTGCCAGCAGCGCCCAGGGGGCCTCCGGGGAGCTGTTTTTT
TRBJ1-1,NA,TRBV19,NA,CASIPPGAEAFF,TGTGCCAGTATACCCCCCGGGGCTGAAGCTTTCTTT
TRBJ2-4,NA,TRBV9,NA,CASSVPHGSLAKNIQYF,TGTGCCAGCAGCGTCCCCCACGGGTCACTAGCCAAAAACATTCAGTACTTC
TRBJ2-5,TRBD2,TRBV6-1,NA,CATSPGGGKETQYF,TGTGCAACCTCCCCTGGGGGGGGAAAAGAGACCCAGTACTTC
TRBJ2-7,TRBD2,TRBV15,once,CATSRGLAGLLRYEQYF,TGTGCCACCAGCAGGGGACTAGCGGGTCTCTTAAGGTACGAGCAGTACTTC
TRBJ2-7,TRBD2,TRBV5-1,NA,CASSATLTSNSPYEQYF,TGCGCCAGCAGCGCGACCCTGACTAGCAACTCACCCTACGAGCAGTACTTC
TRBJ2-3,TRBD2,TRBV5-1,NA,CASSIPSGLAGEDTQYF,TGCGCCAGCAGCATACCTTCGGGACTAGCGGGAGAAGATACGCAGTATTTT
TRBJ2-7,NA,TRBV11-1,NA,CASSLEAERAYEQYF,TGTGCCAGCAGCTTAGAGGCCGAACGGGCCTACGAGCAGTACTTC
TRBJ1-1,NA,TRBV18,NA,CASRPSMNTEAFF,TGTGCCAGCCGCCCATCGATGAACACTGAAGCTTTCTTT
TRBJ1-5,NA,TRBV10-1,NA,CASSGEGVRDQPQHF,TGCGCCAGCAGTGGTGAGGGGGTCCGGGATCAGCCCCAGCATTTT
TRBJ1-1,TRBD1,TRBV4-2,few,CASSQDRLTWTGHGAFF,TGTGCCAGCAGCCAAGATAGGTTGACGTGGACAGGACACGGTGCTTTCTTT
TRBJ2-3,NA,TRBV11-1,NA,CASSGGLFTDTQYF,TGTGCCAGCAGTGGGGGGCTTTTCACAGATACGCAGTATTTT
TRBJ2-1,NA,TRBV7-8,NA,CASSLVSRTASDEQFF,TGTGCCAGCAGCTTAGTCTCTCGGACCGCCTCTGATGAGCAGTTCTTC
TRBJ1-5,NA,TRBV19,NA,CASRLNLQWGSNQPQHF,TGTGCCAGCAGATTGAACCTACAGTGGGGAAGCAATCAGCCCCAGCATTTT
TRBJ1-2,NA,TRBV30,NA,CAWGLGAGYTF,TGTGCCTGGGGGTTGGGGGCCGGCTACACCTTC
TRBJ2-7,NA,TRBV6-4,NA,CASRAPYYEQYF,TGTGCCAGCAGGGCCCCATACTACGAGCAGTACTTC